What follows are 3 T cell receptor beta chains derived from one specimen sequenced in a study of cytomegalovirus exposure and HLA in healthy donors. PCR employed 60 Vbeta and 13 Jbeta primers. Measured with immunoSEQ multiplex PCR; TCRdb has only the in-frame clones, and not every one. The data show 85,000 to 130,000 clones, roughly four fifths seen once. Sequences were obtained from PBMCs. The receptors were gathered from a male donor in good health and CMV-seropositive.

This clone appeared a few times. At the DNA level, this CDR3 is encoded by other sequences in the same sample as well. The genes are TRBV28 and TRBJ2-3; TRBD2 matches at 8 bases. The V and J ends lost 3 bases and 3 bases, in that order; junction bases with no gene match: 2. The CDR3 is made up of 14 amino acids. Germline V CDR1 and CDR2: MDHEN, SYDVKM. CDR3 DNA sequence: TGTGCCAGCAGTTTTGTAGCGGGGACAGATACGCAGTATTTT. Amino acid sequence: CASSFVAGTDTQYF.

This clone appeared a few times. Other DNA sequences of this sample code for an identical CDR3. The chain couples TRBV5-1 to TRBJ1-1; D is unresolved. Trimming pared 0 bases from V and 5 bases from J, leaving 8 bases between. CDR1 is SGHRS, CDR2 YFSETQ, per germline. There are 13 residues in the CDR3. The CDR3: CASSLGGGTEAFF. In DNA, the CDR3 is TGCGCCAGCAGCTTGGGGGGAGGGACTGAAGCTTTCTTT. Full variable domain (remainder filled in from reference TRBV5-1 and TRBJ1-1): KAGVTQTPRYLIKTRGQQVTLSCSPISGHRSVSWYQQTPGQGLQFLFEYFSETQRNKGNFPGRFSGRQFSNSRSEMNVSTLELGDSALYLCASSLGGGTEAFFGQGTRLTVV.

The rearrangement uses TRBV5-3 and TRBJ2-7, with 7 bases lining up with TRBD2. TRBV5-3 falls under the ORF class, with uncertain function. The CDR3 consists of 14 residues. With V trimmed by 3 bases and J by 0 bases, 3 bases remained unmatched. CDR3 DNA sequence: TGTGCCAGAAGCTGGGAGGGTATCTCCTACGAGCAGTACTTC. Its protein is CARSWEGISYEQYF.